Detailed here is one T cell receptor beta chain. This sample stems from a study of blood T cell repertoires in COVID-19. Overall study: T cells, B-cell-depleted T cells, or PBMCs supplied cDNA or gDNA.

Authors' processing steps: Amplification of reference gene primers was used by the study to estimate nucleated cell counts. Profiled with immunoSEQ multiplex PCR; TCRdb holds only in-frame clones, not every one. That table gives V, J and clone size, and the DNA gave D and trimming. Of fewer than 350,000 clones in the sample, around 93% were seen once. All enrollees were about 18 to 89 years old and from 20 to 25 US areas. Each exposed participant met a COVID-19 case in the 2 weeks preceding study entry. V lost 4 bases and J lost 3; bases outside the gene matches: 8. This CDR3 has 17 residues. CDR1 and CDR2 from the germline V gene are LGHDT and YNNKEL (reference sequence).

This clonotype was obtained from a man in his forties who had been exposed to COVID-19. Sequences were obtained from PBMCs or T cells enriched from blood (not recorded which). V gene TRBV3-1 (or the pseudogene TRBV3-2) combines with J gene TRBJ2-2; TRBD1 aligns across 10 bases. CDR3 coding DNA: TGTGCCAGCAGCCTTCGGCCGGGACAGGGGTACACCGGGGAGCTGTTTTTT. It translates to CASSLRPGQGYTGELFF.